The T cell receptor beta chain under discussion was sequenced for a study of technical replicates of blood from a handful of donors. Measured with immunoSEQ multiplex PCR; TCRdb has only the in-frame clones, and not every one. This sample has some 80,000 clones, with about 81% found just once. This clone appeared a few times. There are 11 residues in the CDR3. Germline V CDR1 and CDR2: MNHEY, SVGAGI. V dropped 4 bases and J dropped 9 bases, with 7 bases sitting between them. The V gene is TRBV6-5, the J gene TRBJ2-1; D call uncertain. The TCR sequence derives from a human donor in good health. Some clones in this sample may be carry-over from other donors' samples. Sample: PBMCs. CDR3: CASSFGSEQFF. For the CDR3, the DNA is TGTGCCAGCAGTTTCGGTAGTGAGCAGTTCTTC.